Shown below are 32 T cell receptor beta chains from a single sample sequenced in a study of long-term antiretroviral therapy in people with HIV. Running of the v3.0 immunoSEQ assay took place at survey level. Generated by immunoSEQ multiplex PCR, the TCRdb table keeps only in-frame clones and is missing some. In the table there are 35,000 or so clones, roughly 94% of which are singletons. The specimen comprised unsorted PBMCs, sampled 4.1 years after starting antiretroviral therapy. These receptor sequences come from a woman aged 45-65 years with HIV.

The genes are TRBV9 and TRBJ2-2, with 8 bases matching TRBD1. Germline V gene data show CDR1 as SGDLS and CDR2 as YYNGEE. V was pared by 0 bases and J by 4 bases, with 2 bases of the junction left unmatched. The CDR3 is made up of 15 amino acids. For the CDR3, the DNA is TGTGCCAGCAGCGTAGTACAGGGGGGCACCGGGGAGCTGTTTTTT. This gives the protein CASSVVQGGTGELFF. Using reference TRBV9 and TRBJ2-2 for the parts outside the CDR3, the full variable domain is DSGVTQTPKHLITATGQRVTLRCSPRSGDLSVYWYQQSLDQGLQFLIQYYNGEERAKGNILERFSAQQFPDLHSELNLSSLELGDSALYFCASSVVQGGTGELFFGEGSRLTVL.

CDR3 DNA sequence: TGTGCCAGCAGTTACTCTCAGCCAGGGCGCTACGAGCAGTACTTC. Protein: CASSYSQPGRYEQYF. The V gene is TRBV6-5, the J gene TRBJ2-7; maybe TRBD1 (5 bases). The germline V gene has CDR1 MNHEY and CDR2 SVGAGI. Trimming took off 0 bases at V and 3 bases at J, with 12 bases between the two ends. This CDR3 has 15 amino acids.

The chain recombines TRBV6-5 with TRBJ1-1; a weak D match, TRBD1 (6 bases). The length of the CDR3 is 15 residues. From germline, CDR1 is MNHEY and CDR2 SVGAGI. V lost 6 bases, J lost 1 base, and 15 bases lay in between. The CDR3 nucleotides read TGTGCCAGCAGGCCACCGGGACAATCGAACACTGAAGCTTTCTTT. Translation gives CASRPPGQSNTEAFF.

V is TRBV19 and J is TRBJ1-1; D is perhaps TRBD1 (6 bases). Looked up from germline, CDR1 is LNHDA and CDR2 is SQIVND (reference sequence). The CDR3 has 12 amino acids. The germline V and J ends were trimmed by 7 bases and 5 bases, with 11 bases remaining between them. CDR3 sequence (DNA): TGTGCCAGTAACGGACAGTGGACTGAAGCTTTCTTT. It specifies CASNGQWTEAFF.

The rearrangement joins TRBV5-4 to TRBJ1-2; D call uncertain. Germline CDR1 and CDR2: SGHNT and YYREEE (reference sequence). The V and J ends lost 3 bases and 5 bases respectively, with 14 bases between them. CDR3 length: 14 amino acids. Written as DNA, the CDR3 is TGTGCCAGCAGCTCACGGGTATCGGATTATGGCTACACCTTC. Translated: CASSSRVSDYGYTF. Drawing the rest from reference TRBV5-4 and TRBJ1-2, the complete variable domain is ETGVTQSPTHLIKTRGQQVTLRCSSQSGHNTVSWYQQALGQGPQFIFQYYREEENGRGNFPPRFSGLQFPNYSSELNVNALELDDSALYLCASSSRVSDYGYTFGSGTRLTVV.

The chain combines TRBV2 with TRBJ2-2, with no clear D. Trimming took off 6 bases at V and 2 bases at J, with 7 bases between the two ends. The CDR3 is made up of 13 amino acids. Germline loops: CDR1 SNHLY, CDR2 FYNNEI. The CDR3 nucleotides read TGTGCCAGCAGAATAGAAAACACCGGGGAGCTGTTTTTT. Residues: CASRIENTGELFF.

The rearrangement links TRBV7-6 to TRBJ2-1, with TRBD2 matching 10 bases. Germline V gives CDR1 SGHVS, CDR2 FNYEAQ. The CDR3 has 16 amino acids. Unmatched junction bases numbered 7, after V lost 1 base and J lost 7 bases. CDR3 protein: CASSLVISGGLNEQFF. CDR3 nucleotide sequence: TGTGCCAGCAGCTTAGTCATTAGCGGGGGGTTGAATGAGCAGTTCTTC.

This clone is a singleton in its sample. The chain combines TRBV19 with TRBJ2-7, with D tentatively TRBD1 (5 bases). The germline V and J ends were trimmed by 4 bases and 0 bases, with 10 bases remaining between them. The length of the CDR3 is 14 residues. Germline V CDR1 and CDR2: LNHDA, SQIVND (reference sequence). CDR3 DNA sequence: TGTGCCAGTAGTAGGGAAAGGGGCTCCTACGAGCAGTACTTC. The encoded protein is CASSRERGSYEQYF.

The chain is built from TRBV5-4 and TRBJ1-1; possible D gene TRBD1, 5 bases. CDR1 and CDR2 (germline): SGHNT, YYREEE (reference sequence). Trimming shortened V by 1 base and J by 4 bases, and 8 bases separated the two germline ends. The CDR3 is made up of 13 amino acids. The CDR3 sequence: CASSLSGFTEAFF. CDR3 bases: TGTGCCAGCAGCTTGTCAGGGTTCACTGAAGCTTTCTTT.

V and J are TRBV7-9 and TRBJ2-6; D ambiguous. The CDR3 loop spans 15 amino acids. The ends were cut back, 1 base at V and 2 bases at J, with 6 bases in the middle. CDR1 and CDR2 from the germline V gene are SEHNR and FQNEAQ (reference sequence). The CDR3: CASSLVIAGANVLTF. The CDR3 region has the DNA TGTGCCAGCAGCTTAGTTATAGCTGGGGCCAACGTCCTGACTTTC.

This chain uses TRBV18 with TRBJ2-2; 7 bases agree with TRBD2. V lost 3 bases to trimming and J lost 3 bases; unmatched junction nucleotides: 4. CDR1 is KGHSH and CDR2 is LQKENI in the germline V gene. The CDR3 runs to 15 residues. The CDR3 is CASSPTSADTGELFF. The CDR3 nucleotides are TGTGCCAGCTCACCCACTAGCGCCGACACCGGGGAGCTGTTTTTT.

The chain has TRBV10-1 and TRBJ2-2; D gene ambiguous. The length of the CDR3 is 14 residues. The V and J ends lost 10 bases and 0 bases respectively, with 12 bases between them. Per germline, CDR1 WNHNN and CDR2 SYGVQD (reference sequence). CDR3 loop: CATRRSANTGELFF. In nucleotides, the CDR3 is TGCGCCACCCGACGTAGTGCGAACACCGGGGAGCTGTTTTTT.

The chain has TRBV30 and TRBJ1-4; D possibly corresponds to TRBD1 (6 bases). V lost 4 bases, J lost 3 bases, and 12 bases lay in between. The germline CDR1 and CDR2 sequences are GTSNPN and SVGIG (reference sequence). The CDR3 consists of 14 residues. In nucleotides, the CDR3 is TGTGCCTGGACGAGGGACACTTCTAATGAAAAACTGTTTTTT. It specifies CAWTRDTSNEKLFF.

This chain joins TRBV19 and TRBJ2-5, with a weak D call TRBD1 (6 bases). V lost 3 bases and J 3 bases, leaving 11 bases between the germline ends. Germline V CDR1 and CDR2: LNHDA, SQIVND (reference sequence). The CDR3 is 14 residues long. The DNA of the CDR3 is TGTGCCAGTAGTATGGCAGGGGTGGAAGAGACCCAGTACTTC. As protein: CASSMAGVEETQYF.

This clone was recorded once. The chain carries TRBV7-3 and TRBJ2-5; D gene uncertain. Germline-derived CDR1 and CDR2 are SGHTA and FQGTGA. The CDR3 totals 13 residues. The germline V and J ends were trimmed by 3 bases and 1 base, with 6 bases remaining between them. The CDR3 DNA follows: TGTGCCAGCAGCTTGATAAGCCAAGAGACCCAGTACTTC. Translation: CASSLISQETQYF.

This clone has only a few counts. J is TRBJ2-7 and V is TRBV19; the match to TRBD2 covers 14 bases. CDR1 and CDR2 (germline): LNHDA, SQIVND (reference sequence). Trimming at V came to 4 bases and at J to 2 bases, leaving 13 bases not matched to a gene. The CDR3 runs to 19 residues. CDR3 region: CASSSRLAGGSAVTYEQYF. In DNA, the CDR3 is TGTGCCAGTAGTAGCCGACTAGCGGGGGGGTCCGCAGTCACCTACGAGCAGTACTTC.

This sequence joins TRBV6-5 and TRBJ2-1; the D is unclear. V lost 8 bases and J lost 2, with 7 bases in between. CDR1 MNHEY and CDR2 SVGAGI come from the germline V gene. The CDR3 covers 12 residues. As DNA, the CDR3 is TGTGCCAGCTCTTCTACCTACAATGAGCAGTTCTTC. This sequence encodes CASSSTYNEQFF.

This chain uses TRBV4-1 with TRBJ2-1; TRBD1 matches at 8 bases. The junction had 8 bases not matched to a gene; V was cut back by 0 bases and J by 7 bases. Germline values: CDR1 MGHRA, CDR2 YSYEKL. The CDR3 is 16 amino acids. The CDR3 nucleotides read TGCGCCAGCAGCCAAGAAGGGCAGGGGGCGGGGAATGAGCAGTTCTTC. Its protein product is CASSQEGQGAGNEQFF.

The chain has TRBV5-4 and TRBJ2-5; 7 positions match TRBD1. V lost 0 bases to trimming and J lost 5 bases; unmatched junction nucleotides: 7. Germline V lookup: CDR1 SGHNT, CDR2 YYREEE (reference sequence). The CDR3 is made up of 15 amino acids. CDR3 nucleotides: TGTGCCAGCAGCTTGGGCGACAGGGAACACGAGACCCAGTACTTC. This codes for CASSLGDREHETQYF.

This chain connects TRBV5-1 to TRBJ1-6; D remains unclear. The germline CDR1 and CDR2 sequences are SGHRS and YFSETQ. The V end was cut by 0 bases, the J end by 8 bases, with 6 bases between. CDR3 length: 13 residues. This chain's CDR3 is CASSLERDSPLHF. The CDR3 DNA reads as TGCGCCAGCAGCTTGGAGAGGGATTCACCCCTCCACTTT.

This chain links TRBV5-1 with TRBJ2-3; TRBD2 matches at 11 bases. V lost 0 bases, J lost 4 bases, and 4 bases stayed unmatched. There are 16 residues in the CDR3. The V gene's germline CDR1 is SGHRS and CDR2 YFSETQ. CDR3 sequence reads: CASSLALAGEADTQYF. As DNA, the CDR3 is TGCGCCAGCAGCTTGGCACTAGCGGGGGAGGCAGATACGCAGTATTTT.

The chain carries TRBV2 and TRBJ2-3; D might be TRBD1 (5 bases). The CDR3 is 15 residues long. From germline, CDR1 is SNHLY and CDR2 FYNNEI. Trimming took off 1 base at V and 7 bases at J, with 15 bases between the two ends. CDR3 loop: CASSEGGLLAHTQYF. The CDR3 coding sequence is TGTGCCAGCAGTGAAGGGGGCCTCCTTGCCCATACGCAGTATTTT. Variable domain in full (rest from reference TRBV2 and TRBJ2-3): EPEVTQTPSHQVTQMGQEVILRCVPISNHLYFYWYRQILGQKVEFLVSFYNNEISEKSEIFDDQFSVERPDGSNFTLKIRSTKLEDSAMYFCASSEGGLLAHTQYFGPGTRLTVL.

The chain has TRBV6-5 and TRBJ1-1, with 7 nucleotides matching TRBD1. Germline-derived CDR1 and CDR2 are MNHEY and SVGAGI. This CDR3 is 13 amino acids long. The ends lost 6 bases at V and 4 bases at J; junction bases unmatched: 5. The CDR3 loop reads CASRDRTGTEAFF. The DNA for the CDR3 is TGTGCCAGCAGGGACAGGACGGGCACTGAAGCTTTCTTT.

The chain uses TRBV9 and TRBJ2-2, with D possibly being TRBD2 (6 bases). The CDR3 loop spans 15 amino acids. The germline V gene encodes CDR1 SGDLS and CDR2 YYNGEE. Trimming took 3 bases from V and 1 from J, leaving 10 bases between them. The DNA for the CDR3 is TGTGCCAGCAGCGATGGAGGGTTGAACACCGGGGAGCTGTTTTTT. Protein: CASSDGGLNTGELFF.

The rearrangement joins TRBV6-6 to TRBJ1-2, with 12 bases lining up with TRBD1. Per the germline V gene, CDR1 is MNHNY and CDR2 is SVGAGI (reference sequence). The V gene end was trimmed by 7 bases and the J gene end by 7 bases; junction bases not matched to a gene: 7. This CDR3 is 14 amino acids long. CDR3: CASTPGQGAGGYTF. The DNA for the CDR3 is TGTGCCAGCACCCCGGGACAGGGGGCTGGTGGCTACACCTTC.

The chain carries TRBV14 and TRBJ2-2; perhaps TRBD1 as D (5 bases). Germline V gene data show CDR1 as SGHDN and CDR2 as FVKESK. This CDR3 contains 15 residues. With 4 bases removed from V and 5 bases from J, the gap between germline ends came to 14 bases. The CDR3 sequence is CASSPGTGFTGELFF. CDR3 in DNA: TGTGCCAGCAGCCCCGGAACAGGTTTTACCGGGGAGCTGTTTTTT.

The J gene is TRBJ2-7, the V gene TRBV18, with 10 nucleotides matching TRBD2. Per germline, CDR1 KGHSH and CDR2 LQKENI. The CDR3 loop spans 16 amino acids. V gave up 5 bases and J gave up 2 bases; unmatched junction bases: 9. CDR3 protein: CASSTLSGGNTYEQYF. The DNA of the CDR3 is TGTGCCAGCTCAACCCTTAGCGGGGGGAATACCTACGAGCAGTACTTC. Supplemented by reference TRBV18 and TRBJ2-7, the full variable domain reads NAGVMQNPRHLVRRRGQEARLRCSPMKGHSHVYWYRQLPEEGLKFMVYLQKENIIDESGMPKERFSAEFPKEGPSILRIQQVVRGDSAAYFCASSTLSGGNTYEQYFGPGTRLTVT.

The rearrangement links TRBV5-8 to TRBJ1-1; D ambiguous. Germline CDR1 and CDR2: SGHTS and YDEGEE. The V gene lost 1 base and the J gene lost 2 bases, with 15 bases spanning the gap. CDR3 length equals 16 residues. CDR3 protein: CASSLLGSKVNTEAFF. As DNA, the CDR3 is TGTGCCAGCAGCTTGCTGGGTAGCAAAGTAAACACTGAAGCTTTCTTT.

V is TRBV19 and J is TRBJ2-1, with D possibly TRBD1 on 6 matching bases. Germline lookup yields CDR1 LNHDA and CDR2 SQIVND (reference sequence). V was cut by 4 bases and J by 8 bases, with 18 bases left in between. This CDR3 is built from 15 residues. Written as DNA, the CDR3 is TGTGCCAGTAGTACGCTACAGGGACGGGGCGATGAGCAGTTCTTC. Its translation is CASSTLQGRGDEQFF.

The chain employs TRBV5-1 and TRBJ1-5, with a weak D call TRBD1 (6 bases). Germline CDR1 reads SGHRS; CDR2 reads YFSETQ. CDR3 length: 15 amino acids. Trimming left V 4 bases short and J 7 bases short, with 18 bases between. This CDR3 reads CASSPEGGDGQPQHF. The DNA of the CDR3 is TGCGCCAGCAGCCCCGAGGGGGGAGACGGACAGCCCCAGCATTTT.

This sequence joins TRBV7-8 and TRBJ2-7; maybe TRBD1 (7 bases). CDR1 SGHVS and CDR2 FQNEAQ come from the germline V gene. This CDR3 region has 15 residues. Trimming removed 1 base from V and 4 bases from J, with 14 bases in between. CDR3 sequence reads: CASSLVGGGVYEQYF. CDR3 DNA: TGTGCCAGCAGCTTAGTAGGAGGGGGCGTGTACGAGCAGTACTTC.

J is TRBJ2-5 and V is TRBV7-6; 11 positions agree with TRBD2. The CDR3 extends over 16 amino acids. V dropped 3 bases and J dropped 4; count of bases not matched to a gene: 7. CDR1 and CDR2 (germline): SGHVS, FNYEAQ. For the CDR3, the DNA is TGTGCCAGCAGCTTTTCACTAGCGGGGGTAATAGAGACCCAGTACTTC. Amino acid sequence: CASSFSLAGVIETQYF.